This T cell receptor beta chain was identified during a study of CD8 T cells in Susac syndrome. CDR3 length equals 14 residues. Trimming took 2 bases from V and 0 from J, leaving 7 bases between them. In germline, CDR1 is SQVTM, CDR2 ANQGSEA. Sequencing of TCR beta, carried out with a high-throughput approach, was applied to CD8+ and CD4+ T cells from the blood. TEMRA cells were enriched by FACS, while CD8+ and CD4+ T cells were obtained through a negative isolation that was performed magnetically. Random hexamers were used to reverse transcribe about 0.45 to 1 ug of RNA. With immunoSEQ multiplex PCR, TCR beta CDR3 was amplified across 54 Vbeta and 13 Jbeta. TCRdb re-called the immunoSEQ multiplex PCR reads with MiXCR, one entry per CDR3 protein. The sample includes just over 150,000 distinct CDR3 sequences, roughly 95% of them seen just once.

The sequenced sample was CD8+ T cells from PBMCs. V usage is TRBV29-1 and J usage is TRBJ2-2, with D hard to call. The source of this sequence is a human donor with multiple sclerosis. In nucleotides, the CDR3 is TGCAGCGTTGAATGGACGCCGAACACCGGGGAGCTGTTTTTT. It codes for CSVEWTPNTGELFF.